This TCR beta chain was retrieved from a study of glioma-infiltrating T cells after dendritic cell vaccination. This CDR3 comprises 14 residues. Germline V gene data show CDR1 as SGHRS and CDR2 as YFSETQ. Time point noted: after dendritic cell vaccination, including at tumor progression/relapse. Produced via immunoSEQ multiplex PCR; TCRdb's table is partial and in-frame only. This sample has about 46,000 clones, with around 89% found just once. The sequences come from blood, collected after dendritic cell vaccination. The source is a human donor with glioblastoma. The chain couples TRBV5-1 to TRBJ2-5, with 7 bases identical to TRBD1. The J call may be mistaken, given a closer DNA end match to TRBJ2-7. The CDR3 DNA reads TGCGCCAGCAGCTTCAGGGGGAACTCCTACGAGCAGTACTTC. This translates into CASSFRGNSYEQYF.